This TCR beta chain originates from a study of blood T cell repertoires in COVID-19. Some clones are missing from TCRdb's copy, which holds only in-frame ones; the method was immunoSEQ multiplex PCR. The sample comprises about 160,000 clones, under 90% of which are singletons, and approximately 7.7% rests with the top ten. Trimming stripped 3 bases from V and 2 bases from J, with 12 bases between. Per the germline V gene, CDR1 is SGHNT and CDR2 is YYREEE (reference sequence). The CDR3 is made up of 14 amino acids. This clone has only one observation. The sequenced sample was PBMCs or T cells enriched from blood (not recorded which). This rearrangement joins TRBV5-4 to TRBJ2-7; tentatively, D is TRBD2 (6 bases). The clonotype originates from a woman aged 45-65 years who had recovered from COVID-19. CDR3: CASSWRLDAYEQYF. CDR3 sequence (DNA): TGTGCCAGCAGCTGGAGACTAGATGCCTACGAGCAGTACTTC.